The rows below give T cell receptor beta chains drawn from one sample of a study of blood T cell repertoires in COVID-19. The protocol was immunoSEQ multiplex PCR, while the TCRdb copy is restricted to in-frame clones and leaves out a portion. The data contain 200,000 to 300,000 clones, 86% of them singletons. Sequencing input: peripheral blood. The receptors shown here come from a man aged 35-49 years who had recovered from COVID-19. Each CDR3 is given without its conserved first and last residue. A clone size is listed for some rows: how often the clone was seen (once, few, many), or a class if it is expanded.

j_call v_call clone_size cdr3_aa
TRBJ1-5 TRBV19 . ASSARDKKDSNQPQH
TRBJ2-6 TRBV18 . ASSPLAGGAGANVLT
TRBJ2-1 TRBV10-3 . AIRGGGVFIYNEQF
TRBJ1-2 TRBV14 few ASSSIQGSNYGYT
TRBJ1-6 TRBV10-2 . ASSGGGVSYNSPLH
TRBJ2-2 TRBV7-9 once ASSSIGDNTGELF
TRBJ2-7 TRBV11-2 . ASSLVPVYAGGEQY
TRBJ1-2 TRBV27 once ASSRGGQGADYGYT
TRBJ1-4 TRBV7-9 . ASSRDRVEEKLF
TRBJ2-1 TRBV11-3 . ASSLGGTSGNEQF
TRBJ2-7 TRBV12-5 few ASGLDRVTDEQY